This TCR beta chain came from a study of blood T cell repertoires in COVID-19. For the study at large: The United States, Italy and Spain supplied acute and convalescent COVID-19 samples. The analysed material was cDNA or gDNA that came from T cells, B-cell-depleted T cells, or PBMCs.

As originally analysed: Quantification of nucleated cells was approximated via reference gene primer amplification. Using immunoSEQ multiplex PCR, the repertoire was profiled, and TCRdb retains in-frame clones only, with some absent. That table furnishes V, J and clone size, whereas the DNA furnished D and trimming. The table records 140,000 to 150,000 clones, roughly 86% of them present only once. This clone came up once. In germline, CDR1 is SGHRS, CDR2 YFSETQ. The CDR3 is made up of 15 amino acids. Trimming took off 4 bases at V and 2 bases at J, with 15 bases between the two ends. The rearrangement joins TRBV5-1 to TRBJ2-5; D is perhaps TRBD2 (7 bases). The TCR sequence derives from a man in his 70s with acute or convalescent COVID-19. The specimen sequenced was peripheral blood. The CDR3 bases are TGCGCCAGCAGCCTTGTGGGAGGGGGGCAAGAGACCCAGTACTTC. Translating gives CASSLVGGGQETQYF. The full variable domain, completed using reference TRBV5-1 and TRBJ2-5, is KAGVTQTPRYLIKTRGQQVTLSCSPISGHRSVSWYQQTPGQGLQFLFEYFSETQRNKGNFPGRFSGRQFSNSRSEMNVSTLELGDSALYLCASSLVGGGQETQYFGPGTRLLVL.